One sample yielded the 30 T cell receptor beta chains listed below, sequenced in a study of spatial heterogeneity in lung cancer. Time point noted: sample taken at primary tumor resection. From tumor, nontumor lung or frozen PBMC, whole RNA was taken unsorted for sequencing. TCRdb redid the calling of the 5' RACE reads with MiXCR, one entry per CDR3 protein. The sample has thousands of distinct CDR3 sequences, roughly 50% seen once; the top ten hold roughly four fifths. The material was PBMCs, obtained at surgery. Every receptor here comes from a female donor with early-stage non-small cell lung cancer.

Concerning this clonotype itself: This beta chain came through as a stray read in a library set up for alpha chains, and its size says little. The rearrangement uses TRBV4-3 and TRBJ2-1; no firm D call. Germline V gene data show CDR1 as LGHNA and CDR2 as YSLEER. The CDR3 extends over 14 amino acids. V lost 0 bases and J lost 8, with 11 bases in between. The CDR3 bases are TGCGCCAGCAGCCAAGATCCGGCCTTCCATGAGCAGTTCTTC. Protein product: CASSQDPAFHEQFF.

On this clonotype itself: The junction and the germline gene differ at one end; a read error may be behind it. This beta chain lies outside the target of a library built for alpha chains; its clone size means little. The CDR3 reads CASSSSTRELFF. The DNA of the CDR3 is TGTGCCAGCAGTAGCAGCACCAGGGAGCTGTTTTTT. V is TRBV12-3 or TRBV12-4 and J is TRBJ2-2; D remains ambiguous. CDR3 length equals 12 residues.

About this clonotype itself: This beta chain was picked up by a library intended for alpha chains and is off target, so its count carries little meaning. The V and J genes are TRBV27 and TRBJ2-2; D not certain. The CDR3 runs 11 residues. CDR1 is MNHEY, CDR2 SMNVEV, per germline (reference sequence). Trimming removed 5 bases from V and 6 bases from J, with 4 bases in between. The CDR3 bases are TGTGCCAGCAGTACCGCCGGGGAGCTGTTTTTT. It translates to CASSTAGELFF.

As for this clonotype: The library was prepared for alpha chains; this beta chain is a stray read, so its frequency means little. The rearrangement uses TRBV12-3 or TRBV12-4 and TRBJ2-1; D is perhaps TRBD1 (5 bases). Trimming took 3 bases from V and 4 from J, leaving 7 bases between them. CDR3 size: 13 residues. The CDR3 nucleotides read TGTGCCAGCAGTTTTCAGGGTTACAATGAGCAGTTCTTC. This sequence encodes CASSFQGYNEQFF.

With respect to this clonotype: The library was designed around alpha chains, so this beta chain is a stray read whose abundance carries little weight. The V and J genes are TRBV6-2 or TRBV6-3 and TRBJ2-7, with 7 bases that match TRBD1. The CDR3 is 13 amino acids. Germline lookup yields CDR1 MNHEY and CDR2 SVGEGT. J was trimmed by 6 bases and V by 6 bases; bases with no gene match: 8. This CDR3 is CASSDREISEQYF. The CDR3 nucleotides are TGTGCCAGCAGCGACAGGGAGATAAGCGAGCAGTACTTC.

To note about this clonotype: The library was built for alpha chains, so this beta chain is an off-target read and its size means little. The chain has TRBV7-2 and TRBJ2-1; D unresolved. The CDR3 consists of 12 residues. Trimming took off 3 bases at V and 5 bases at J, with 5 bases between the two ends. Germline V gene data show CDR1 as SGHTA and CDR2 as FQGNSA. This CDR3 reads CASSFLNNEQFF. The DNA of the CDR3 is TGTGCCAGCAGCTTTCTGAACAATGAGCAGTTCTTC. Complete variable domain (other parts from reference TRBV7-2 and TRBJ2-1): GAGVSQSPSNKVTEKGKDVELRCDPISGHTALYWYRQSLGQGLEFLIYFQGNSAPDKSGLPSDRFSAERTGGSVSTLTIQRTQQEDSAVYLCASSFLNNEQFFGPGTRLTVL.

This clonotype was recorded once. This beta chain is an unintended read in a library built for alpha chains; its size means little. V is TRBV5-4 and J is TRBJ2-3; D may be TRBD2 (6 bases). Germline CDR1 and CDR2: SGHNT and YYREEE (reference sequence). The CDR3 extends over 13 amino acids. The germline V and J ends were trimmed by 7 bases and 3 bases, with 12 bases remaining between them. The chain's CDR3 is CASGRSETDTQYF. CDR3 coding DNA: TGTGCCAGCGGGAGGAGCGAGACAGATACGCAGTATTTT. Filled out from reference TRBV5-4 and TRBJ2-3, the complete variable domain reads ETGVTQSPTHLIKTRGQQVTLRCSSQSGHNTVSWYQQALGQGPQFIFQYYREEENGRGNFPPRFSGLQFPNYSSELNVNALELDDSALYLCASGRSETDTQYFGPGTRLTVL.

A few counts support this clonotype. This beta chain lies outside the target of a library built for alpha chains; its clone size means little. V gene TRBV7-2 combines with J gene TRBJ2-2; 15 bases are shared with TRBD2. Germline CDR1 and CDR2: SGHTA and FQGNSA. Losses at the gene ends were 1 base for V and 4 bases for J; bases not matched to a gene: 4. This CDR3 is 18 amino acids long. CDR3 amino acids: CASSLDAGLAGGTGELFF. The DNA for the CDR3 is TGTGCCAGCAGCTTAGATGCGGGACTAGCGGGGGGCACCGGGGAGCTGTTTTTT.

About this clonotype itself: This beta chain is a stray read from a library made for alpha chains; its abundance is not meaningful. The chain joins TRBV19 to TRBJ2-3, with TRBD2 identical over 11 bases. The CDR3 is 16 residues long. The germline V gene has CDR1 LNHDA and CDR2 SQIVND (reference sequence). V shed 3 bases and J 2 bases; nucleotides not matched to a gene: 4. The CDR3 protein is CASSMPGLADTDTQYF. The CDR3, as DNA: TGTGCCAGTAGTATGCCGGGACTAGCGGACACAGATACGCAGTATTTT.

With regard to this clonotype: This beta chain represents an off-target read in a library built for alpha chains; its size is of limited meaning. V gene TRBV12-3 or TRBV12-4 combines with J gene TRBJ2-7; D is perhaps TRBD1 (6 bases). This CDR3 region has 13 residues. Trimming removed 5 bases from V and 7 bases from J, with 15 bases in between. In DNA form, the CDR3 reads TGTGCCAGCAGTCGCACCCGGGACATGGAGCAGTACTTC. It codes for CASSRTRDMEQYF.

This clonotype was recorded a few times. A library prepared for alpha chains yielded this beta chain as an off-target read; its size is of little meaning. This chain uses TRBV4-3 with TRBJ2-1; D remains unclear. Germline V gene lookup returns CDR1 LGHNA and CDR2 YSLEER. The CDR3 extends over 14 amino acids. Deletions cut 0 bases from V and 6 bases from J, with 9 bases between. The DNA for the CDR3 is TGCGCCAGCAGCCAAGATCCGAACATCAATGAGCAGTTCTTC. It yields the protein CASSQDPNINEQFF.

The sample holds a few counts of this clonotype. Being off target in a library aimed at alpha chains, this beta chain has a size of little meaning. The V call is TRBV5-4, the J call TRBJ1-1; D is unclear. The CDR3 sequence is 14 residues long. CDR1 is SGHNT, CDR2 YYREEE, per germline (reference sequence). Trimming shortened V by 2 bases and J by 1 base, and 9 bases separated the two germline ends. CDR3 loop: CASSLGQRNTEAFF. As DNA, the CDR3 is TGTGCCAGCAGCTTAGGGCAGAGGAACACTGAAGCTTTCTTT.

With regard to this clonotype: Since the library was made to target alpha chains, this beta chain is a stray read and its abundance is not meaningful. The genes are TRBV29-1 and TRBJ2-7; D may correspond to TRBD1 or TRBD2 (6 bases each). The V gene's germline CDR1 is SQVTM and CDR2 ANQGSEA. This CDR3 has 14 amino acids. Trimming left V 4 bases short and J 6 bases short, with 19 bases between. CDR3 sequence (DNA): TGCAGCGTTGTAGAATCCGGGGGCTCCGTCGAGCAGTACTTC. This sequence encodes CSVVESGGSVEQYF.

As regards this clonotype: As an off-target read in a library built for alpha chains, this beta chain has a frequency of little significance. V is TRBV5-1 and J is TRBJ2-3; either TRBD1 or TRBD2 may supply D (5 bases each). CDR1 SGHRS and CDR2 YFSETQ come from the germline V gene. Trimming took off 1 base at V and 4 bases at J, with 7 bases between the two ends. This CDR3 contains 13 residues. The CDR3 nucleotides are TGCGCCAGCAGCTTGATGGGGGCAGATACGCAGTATTTT. It specifies CASSLMGADTQYF. Looking up the rest from reference TRBV5-1 and TRBJ2-3 gives the full variable domain: KAGVTQTPRYLIKTRGQQVTLSCSPISGHRSVSWYQQTPGQGLQFLFEYFSETQRNKGNFPGRFSGRQFSNSRSEMNVSTLELGDSALYLCASSLMGADTQYFGPGTRLTVL.

Concerning this clonotype itself: In a library made to pick up alpha chains, this beta chain is a stray read with a size that means little. The chain joins TRBV7-9 to TRBJ2-1; 16 nucleotides agree with TRBD2. Germline V gives CDR1 SEHNR, CDR2 FQNEAQ (reference sequence). The J segment lost 6 bases and the V segment lost 8 bases, leaving 16 bases of the junction unmatched. The CDR3 totals 19 residues. CDR3 in amino acids: CASHDRGLAGGELSNEQFF. The CDR3 DNA reads TGTGCCAGCCACGACAGGGGACTAGCGGGAGGGGAGCTAAGCAATGAGCAGTTCTTC.

This clonotype was seen once. This beta chain lies outside the target of a library built for alpha chains; its clone size means little. The chain has TRBV20-1 and TRBJ2-3; 12 bases match TRBD2. Trimming at V came to 1 base and at J to 2 bases, leaving 7 bases not matched to a gene. The germline gives CDR1 DFQATT, CDR2 SNEGSKA (reference sequence). There are 17 residues in the CDR3. The CDR3 DNA sequence: TGCAGTGCTAGAGCTAGCGGGGGGGCCTTTCCCACAGATACGCAGTATTTT. As protein: CSARASGGAFPTDTQYF.

About this clonotype: Within a library made for alpha chains, this beta chain is off target, and its count is uninformative. The chain carries TRBV7-2 and TRBJ2-7; perhaps TRBD2 as D (6 bases). V was trimmed by 5 bases and J by 3 bases, leaving 14 bases between them. CDR3 size: 14 residues. The germline gives CDR1 SGHTA, CDR2 FQGNSA. CDR3 loop: CASSPKGLYYEQYF. The DNA of the CDR3 is TGTGCCAGCAGCCCCAAGGGACTTTACTACGAGCAGTACTTC.

Remarks on this clonotype: This beta chain came through as a stray read in a library set up for alpha chains, and its size says little. J is TRBJ2-7 and V is TRBV3-1; TRBD2 might be the D (5 bases). CDR3 size: 13 residues. Germline V gene sequence: CDR1 LGHDT, CDR2 YNNKEL (reference sequence). The V and J ends lost 5 bases and 6 bases respectively, with 14 bases between them. Here the CDR3 reads CASSNMVRGEQYV. The CDR3 nucleotides are TGTGCCAGCAGCAACATGGTACGGGGCGAGCAGTACGTC.

Comment on this clonotype: Since it is a stray read in a library aimed at alpha chains, this beta chain has a size that is not meaningful. V gene TRBV28 combines with J gene TRBJ2-1; 9 positions agree with TRBD2. The germline CDR1 and CDR2 sequences are MDHEN and SYDVKM. The CDR3 is 12 residues long. With V trimmed by 5 bases and J by 13 bases, 6 bases remained unmatched. CDR3 in amino acids: CASSPRLAVQFF. CDR3 bases: TGTGCCAGCAGTCCCCGACTAGCGGTTCAGTTCTTC.

In the case of this clonotype: This beta chain is a stray sequence in a library constructed for alpha chains; its clone size is not meaningful. The chain employs TRBV7-2 and TRBJ2-3; 10 bases match TRBD1. Germline values: CDR1 SGHTA, CDR2 FQGNSA. The CDR3 has 16 amino acids. J gave up 4 bases and V 4 bases, and 8 bases lay outside the gene matches. Here the CDR3 DNA reads TGTGCCAGCAGCTCGCAACCGGGACAGGGGCCAGATACGCAGTATTTT. Translating gives CASSSQPGQGPDTQYF. The full variable domain, rest sourced from reference TRBV7-2 and TRBJ2-3, is GAGVSQSPSNKVTEKGKDVELRCDPISGHTALYWYRQSLGQGLEFLIYFQGNSAPDKSGLPSDRFSAERTGGSVSTLTIQRTQQEDSAVYLCASSSQPGQGPDTQYFGPGTRLTVL.

This clonotype was recorded only once. This beta chain slipped into a library made for alpha chains as a stray read, so its size is not meaningful. This chain joins TRBV24-1 and TRBJ2-6; possibly TRBD1 for D (6 bases). The V gene lost 7 bases and the J gene lost 0 bases, with 15 bases spanning the gap. CDR3 size: 17 residues. Germline CDR1 and CDR2: KGHDR and SFDVKD. The CDR3 reads CATSASTGLSGANVLTF. Here the CDR3 DNA reads TGTGCCACCAGCGCTTCGACAGGCCTCTCTGGGGCCAACGTCCTGACTTTC.

This clonotype appeared a single time. The library was designed around alpha chains, so this beta chain is a stray read whose abundance carries little weight. The rearrangement uses TRBV2 and TRBJ2-3, with 14 positions matching TRBD2. V gave up 6 bases and J gave up 10 bases; unmatched junction bases: 6. This CDR3 region has 14 residues. The germline V gene has CDR1 SNHLY and CDR2 FYNNEI. CDR3 residues: CASRTGLAGVAQYF. CDR3 nucleotides: TGTGCCAGCAGGACGGGACTAGCGGGAGTGGCGCAGTATTTT.

Points on this clonotype: This beta chain appears as a stray read in a library generated for alpha chains; its size is not informative. This rearrangement joins TRBV11-2 to TRBJ2-1; no clear D. Per germline, CDR1 SGHAT and CDR2 FQNNGV. The V end lost 4 bases, the J end lost 14 bases, and 12 bases lay between the germline ends. The CDR3 loop spans 11 amino acids. CDR3 DNA: TGTGCCAGCAGCTCCTGGACCGGAAAGTTCTTC. Encoded protein: CASSSWTGKFF.

This clonotype was detected a few times. The size of this beta chain means little, since it is a stray read in a library made for alpha chains. The V gene is TRBV7-9, the J gene TRBJ2-7, with TRBD1 matching over 7 bases. The J segment lost 4 bases and the V segment lost 4 bases, leaving 7 bases of the junction unmatched. The CDR3 is 14 residues long. Germline assignment: CDR1 SEHNR and CDR2 FQNEAQ (reference sequence). Here the CDR3 DNA reads TGTGCCAGCAGCTCTCGGAACAGGGGATACGAGCAGTACTTC. Translating it yields CASSSRNRGYEQYF.

This clonotype was seen more than once but under ten times. In a library made to pick up alpha chains, this beta chain is a stray read with a size that means little. The V gene is TRBV29-1, the J gene TRBJ2-1; TRBD2 aligns across 9 bases. CDR1 is SQVTM and CDR2 is ANQGSEA in the germline V gene. This CDR3 comprises 14 residues. Germline trimming cut 7 bases from V and 9 bases from J; bases unmatched to any gene: 13. CDR3 region: CSASTSGGHSEQFF. DNA for the CDR3: TGCAGCGCCTCGACTAGCGGAGGGCATAGTGAGCAGTTCTTC.

This clonotype was detected only a few times. The library was built for alpha chains, so this beta chain is an off-target read and its size means little. The gene calls are TRBV3-1 and TRBJ2-1; TRBD2 might be the D (6 bases). The CDR3 has 14 amino acids. Germline loops: CDR1 LGHDT, CDR2 YNNKEL (reference sequence). Trimming removed 2 bases from V and 13 bases from J, with 18 bases in between. The CDR3 nucleotides read TGTGCCAGCAGCCAAATGAGCGGGCACCTTGTACAGTTCTTC. Translating it yields CASSQMSGHLVQFF.

Turning to this clonotype: For a library built for alpha chains, this beta chain is a stray read; little rests on its size. The V and J genes are TRBV9 and TRBJ2-5; D unresolved. CDR1 SGDLS and CDR2 YYNGEE come from the germline V gene. Trimming stripped 2 bases from V and 5 bases from J, with 13 bases between. The CDR3 spans 14 residues. CDR3 coding DNA: TGTGCCAGCAGCGTGGTACCAACCGGGGAGACCCAGTACTTC. Translation: CASSVVPTGETQYF.

With regard to this clonotype: This beta chain is off target for a library built for alpha chains, so its abundance means little. The chain has TRBV6-2 or TRBV6-3 and TRBJ2-3; 8 nucleotides match TRBD2. Germline V CDR1 and CDR2: MNHEY, SVGEGT. The CDR3 is made up of 15 amino acids. Trimming cost V 5 bases and J 4 bases; bases outside gene matches: 8. The CDR3 nucleotides are TGTGCCAGCAGTCTCCGGGGGGGCAGGGCAGATACGCAGTATTTT. Protein sequence: CASSLRGGRADTQYF.

Worth noting for this clonotype: This beta chain is off target for a library built for alpha chains, so its abundance means little. The V call is TRBV28, the J call TRBJ2-5; 7 bases align to TRBD2. J lost 3 bases, V lost 2 bases, and 3 bases had no gene match. CDR3 size: 14 residues. Germline CDR1 MDHEN, CDR2 SYDVKM. The DNA for the CDR3 is TGTGCCAGCAGTTTAGCTGGGACTAAAGAGACCCAGTACTTC. This sequence encodes CASSLAGTKETQYF.

About this clonotype: This beta chain is an unintended read in a library built for alpha chains; its size means little. This chain links TRBV7-2 with TRBJ2-1, with 7 bases fitting TRBD2. Germline V gene sequence: CDR1 SGHTA, CDR2 FQGNSA. The V segment lost 5 bases and the J segment 4 bases; nucleotides outside the gene matches: 11. The CDR3 consists of 16 residues. CDR3 loop: CASSPTRTRGYNEQFF. Written as DNA, the CDR3 is TGTGCCAGCAGCCCTACACGGACTAGGGGTTACAATGAGCAGTTCTTC. The full variable domain, its missing parts supplied by reference TRBV7-2 and TRBJ2-1, is GAGVSQSPSNKVTEKGKDVELRCDPISGHTALYWYRQSLGQGLEFLIYFQGNSAPDKSGLPSDRFSAERTGGSVSTLTIQRTQQEDSAVYLCASSPTRTRGYNEQFFGPGTRLTVL.